The clone carrying this TCR beta chain has only one observation. The sample comes from a study of technical replicates of blood from several donors. The V gene's germline CDR1 is KGHSH and CDR2 LQKENI. The CDR3 runs 16 residues. Trimming pared 0 bases from V and 7 bases from J, leaving 15 bases between. Using immunoSEQ multiplex PCR, the repertoire was profiled, and TCRdb retains in-frame clones only, with some absent. Here the sample spans approximately 78,000 clones, around 95% being singletons. The chain uses TRBV18 and TRBJ1-4, with D uncertain. The receptor's source is a human donor in good health. Sequencing was done on a sample of T cells isolated from PBMCs. This chain's CDR3 is CASSPPLAVTREKLFF. The CDR3 bases are TGTGCCAGCTCACCACCGCTAGCAGTAACCCGTGAAAAACTGTTTTTT. Looking up the rest from reference TRBV18 and TRBJ1-4 gives the full variable domain: NAGVMQNPRHLVRRRGQEARLRCSPMKGHSHVYWYRQLPEEGLKFMVYLQKENIIDESGMPKERFSAEFPKEGPSILRIQQVVRGDSAAYFCASSPPLAVTREKLFFGSGTQLSVL.